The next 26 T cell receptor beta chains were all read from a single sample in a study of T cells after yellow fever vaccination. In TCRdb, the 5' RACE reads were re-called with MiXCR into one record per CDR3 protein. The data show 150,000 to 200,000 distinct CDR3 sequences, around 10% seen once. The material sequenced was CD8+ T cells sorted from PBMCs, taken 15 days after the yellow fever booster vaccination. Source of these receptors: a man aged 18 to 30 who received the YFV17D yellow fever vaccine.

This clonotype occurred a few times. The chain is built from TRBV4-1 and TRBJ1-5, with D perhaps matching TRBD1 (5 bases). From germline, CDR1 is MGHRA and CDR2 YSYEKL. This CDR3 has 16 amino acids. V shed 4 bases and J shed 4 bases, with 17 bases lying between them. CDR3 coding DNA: TGCGCCAGCAGCCGTCAACACCGGGACCGTAATCAGCCCCAGCATTTT. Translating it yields CASSRQHRDRNQPQHF.

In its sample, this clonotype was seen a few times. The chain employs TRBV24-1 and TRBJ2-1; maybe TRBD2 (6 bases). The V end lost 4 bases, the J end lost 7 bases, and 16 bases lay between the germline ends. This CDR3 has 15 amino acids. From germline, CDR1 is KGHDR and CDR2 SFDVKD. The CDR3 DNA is TGTGCCACCAGTGACCCGGACTACCGCGGGAATGAGCAGTTCTTC. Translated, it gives CATSDPDYRGNEQFF.

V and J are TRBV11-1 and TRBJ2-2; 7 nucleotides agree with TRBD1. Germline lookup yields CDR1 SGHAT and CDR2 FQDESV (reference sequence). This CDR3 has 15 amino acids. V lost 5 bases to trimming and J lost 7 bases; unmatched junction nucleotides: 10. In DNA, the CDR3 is TGTGCCAGCAGCATCACGACAGGGTTTAGCGGGGAGCTGTTTTTT. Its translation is CASSITTGFSGELFF.

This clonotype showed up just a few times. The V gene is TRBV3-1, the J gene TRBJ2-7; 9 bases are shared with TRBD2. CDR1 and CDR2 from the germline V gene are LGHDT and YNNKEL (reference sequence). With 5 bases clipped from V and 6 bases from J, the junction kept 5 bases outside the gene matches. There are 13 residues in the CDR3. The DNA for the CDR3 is TGTGCCAGCAGCTTTAGCGGGGGACTCGAGCAGTACTTC. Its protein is CASSFSGGLEQYF.

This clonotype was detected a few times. The CDR3 bases are TGTGCCAGCAGTGTACAGGGGGCTCTGTACGAGCAGTACTTC. It codes for CASSVQGALYEQYF. This sequence joins TRBV6-1 and TRBJ2-7; 9 nucleotides align to TRBD1. Looked up from germline, CDR1 is MNHNS and CDR2 is SASEGT. V lost 4 bases, J lost 4 bases, and 5 bases stayed unmatched. The CDR3 runs 14 residues.

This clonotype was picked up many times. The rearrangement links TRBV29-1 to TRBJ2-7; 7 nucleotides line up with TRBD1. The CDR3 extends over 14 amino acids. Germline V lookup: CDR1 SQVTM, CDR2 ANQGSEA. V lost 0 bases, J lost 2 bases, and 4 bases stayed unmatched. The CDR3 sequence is CSVEDRQGAYEQYF. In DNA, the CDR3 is TGCAGCGTTGAAGATCGGCAGGGGGCCTACGAGCAGTACTTC.

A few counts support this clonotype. Here the CDR3 reads CASSYRGLAEADTQYF. In DNA, the CDR3 is TGTGCCAGCAGTTATAGGGGACTGGCGGAGGCAGATACGCAGTATTTT. J is TRBJ2-3 and V is TRBV6-2 or TRBV6-3; perhaps TRBD2 as D (6 bases). The CDR3 consists of 16 residues. V lost 3 bases and J 4 bases, leaving 17 bases between the germline ends. Germline V gives CDR1 MNHEY, CDR2 SVGEGT.

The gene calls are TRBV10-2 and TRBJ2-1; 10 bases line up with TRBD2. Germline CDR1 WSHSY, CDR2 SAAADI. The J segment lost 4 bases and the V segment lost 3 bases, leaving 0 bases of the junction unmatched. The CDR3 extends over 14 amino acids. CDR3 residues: CASSELAGYNEQFF. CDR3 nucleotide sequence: TGCGCCAGCAGTGAACTAGCGGGGTACAATGAGCAGTTCTTC.

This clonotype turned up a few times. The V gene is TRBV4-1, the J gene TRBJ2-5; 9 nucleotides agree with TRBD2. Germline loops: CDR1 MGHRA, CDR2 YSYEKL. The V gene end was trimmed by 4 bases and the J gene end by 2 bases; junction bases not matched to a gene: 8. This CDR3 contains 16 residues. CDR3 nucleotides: TGCGCCAGCAGCCCCCGGGTAGCGGGGGCACAAGAGACCCAGTACTTC. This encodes CASSPRVAGAQETQYF.

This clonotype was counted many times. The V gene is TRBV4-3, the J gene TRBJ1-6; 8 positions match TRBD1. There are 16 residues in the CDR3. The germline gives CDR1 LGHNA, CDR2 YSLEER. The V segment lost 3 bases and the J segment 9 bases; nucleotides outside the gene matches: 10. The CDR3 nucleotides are TGCGCCAGCAGCCAGAGAGGTGGAACAGGGGGTTCACCCCTCCACTTT. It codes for CASSQRGGTGGSPLHF.

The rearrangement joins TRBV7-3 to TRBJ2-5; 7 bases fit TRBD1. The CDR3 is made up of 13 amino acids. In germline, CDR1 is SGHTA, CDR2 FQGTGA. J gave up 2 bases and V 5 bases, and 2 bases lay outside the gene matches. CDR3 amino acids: CASSQTGQETQYF. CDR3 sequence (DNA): TGTGCCAGCAGCCAGACAGGGCAAGAGACCCAGTACTTC.

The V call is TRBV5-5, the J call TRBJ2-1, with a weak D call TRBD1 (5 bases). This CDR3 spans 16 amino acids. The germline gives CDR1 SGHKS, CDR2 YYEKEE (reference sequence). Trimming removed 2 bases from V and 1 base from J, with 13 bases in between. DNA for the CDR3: TGTGCCAGCAGCTTCCCATTAGGGGTATCCTACAATGAGCAGTTCTTC. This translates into CASSFPLGVSYNEQFF.

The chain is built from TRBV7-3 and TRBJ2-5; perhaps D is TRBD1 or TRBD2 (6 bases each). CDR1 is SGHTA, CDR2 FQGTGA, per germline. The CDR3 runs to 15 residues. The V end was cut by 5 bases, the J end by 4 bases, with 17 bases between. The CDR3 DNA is TGTGCCAGCAGCGCTGGAGGGGGAACAAGAGAGACCCAGTACTTC. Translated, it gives CASSAGGGTRETQYF.

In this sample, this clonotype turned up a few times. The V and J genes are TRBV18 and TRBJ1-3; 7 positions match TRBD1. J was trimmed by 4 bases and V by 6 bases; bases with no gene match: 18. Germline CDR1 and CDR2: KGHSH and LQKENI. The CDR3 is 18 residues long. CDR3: CASSSRTGGTPPGNTIYF. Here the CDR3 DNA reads TGTGCCAGCTCTTCCCGGACAGGTGGGACCCCTCCCGGAAACACCATATATTTT.

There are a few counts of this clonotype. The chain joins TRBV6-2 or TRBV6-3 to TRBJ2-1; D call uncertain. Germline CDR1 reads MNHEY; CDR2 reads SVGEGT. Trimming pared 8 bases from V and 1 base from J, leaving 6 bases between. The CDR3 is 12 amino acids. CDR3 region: CASCLSYNEQFF. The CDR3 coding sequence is TGTGCCAGCTGTCTGTCCTACAATGAGCAGTTCTTC.

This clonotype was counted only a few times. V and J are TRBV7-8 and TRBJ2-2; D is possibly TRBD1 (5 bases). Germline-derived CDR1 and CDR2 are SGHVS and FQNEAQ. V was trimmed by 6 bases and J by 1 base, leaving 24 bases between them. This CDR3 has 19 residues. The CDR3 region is CASRETGQGNGWNTGELFF. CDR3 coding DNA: TGTGCCAGCAGAGAAACCGGTCAGGGAAATGGGTGGAACACCGGGGAGCTGTTTTTT.

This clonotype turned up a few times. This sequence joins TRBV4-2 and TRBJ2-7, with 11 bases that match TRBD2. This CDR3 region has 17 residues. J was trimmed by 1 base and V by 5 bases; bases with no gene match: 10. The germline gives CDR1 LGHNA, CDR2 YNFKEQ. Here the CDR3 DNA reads TGTGCCAGCAGCGGAACTAGCGGGGGCCTAGGTTCCTACGAGCAGTACTTC. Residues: CASSGTSGGLGSYEQYF.

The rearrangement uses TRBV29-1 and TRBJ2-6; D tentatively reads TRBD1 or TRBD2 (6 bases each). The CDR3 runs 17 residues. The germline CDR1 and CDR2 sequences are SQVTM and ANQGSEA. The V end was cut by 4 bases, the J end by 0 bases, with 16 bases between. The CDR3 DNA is TGCAGCGTTGCGTCAGGGGACTTGCACTCTGGGGCCAACGTCCTGACTTTC. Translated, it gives CSVASGDLHSGANVLTF.

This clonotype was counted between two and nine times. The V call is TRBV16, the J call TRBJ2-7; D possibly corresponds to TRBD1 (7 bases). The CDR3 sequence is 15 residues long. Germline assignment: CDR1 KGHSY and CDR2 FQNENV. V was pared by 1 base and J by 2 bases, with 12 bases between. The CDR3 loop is CASSQFRGVAYEQYV. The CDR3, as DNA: TGTGCCAGCAGCCAATTCAGGGGGGTGGCCTACGAGCAGTACGTC.

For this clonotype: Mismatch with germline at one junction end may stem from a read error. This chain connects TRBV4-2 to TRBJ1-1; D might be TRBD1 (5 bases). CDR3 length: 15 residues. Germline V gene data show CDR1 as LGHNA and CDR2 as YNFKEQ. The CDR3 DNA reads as TGTGCCAGCAGCCAAGGGGAGGGGAGGAACTCTGAAGCTTTCTTT. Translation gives CASSQGEGRNSEAFF.

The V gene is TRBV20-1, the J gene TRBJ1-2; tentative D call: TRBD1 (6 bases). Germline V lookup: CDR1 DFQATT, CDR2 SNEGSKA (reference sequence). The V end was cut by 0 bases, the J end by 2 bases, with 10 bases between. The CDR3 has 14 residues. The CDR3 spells CSARDRGLNYGYTF. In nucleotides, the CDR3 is TGCAGTGCTAGAGATCGGGGGCTCAACTATGGCTACACCTTC.

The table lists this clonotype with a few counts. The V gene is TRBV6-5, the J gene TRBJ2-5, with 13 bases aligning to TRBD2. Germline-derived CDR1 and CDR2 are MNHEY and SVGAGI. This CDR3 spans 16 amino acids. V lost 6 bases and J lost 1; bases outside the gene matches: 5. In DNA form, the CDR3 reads TGTGCCAGCAGCCCACTAGCGGGGGGGCTCCAAGAGACCCAGTACTTC. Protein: CASSPLAGGLQETQYF.

The CDR3 sequence: CASSRTGDYGYTF. In DNA form, the CDR3 reads TGTGCCAGCAGCCGCACAGGAGACTATGGCTACACCTTC. The rearrangement links TRBV7-9 to TRBJ1-2; D perhaps matches TRBD1 (5 bases). The CDR3 is made up of 13 amino acids. Germline CDR1 SEHNR, CDR2 FQNEAQ (reference sequence). Trimming left V 5 bases short and J 3 bases short, with 10 bases between. Full variable domain (outside the CDR3, taken from reference TRBV7-9 and TRBJ1-2): DTGVSQNPRHKITKRGQNVTFRCDPISEHNRLYWYRQTLGQGPEFLTYFQNEAQLEKSRLLSDRFSAERPKGSFSTLEIQRTEQGDSAMYLCASSRTGDYGYTFGSGTRLTVV.

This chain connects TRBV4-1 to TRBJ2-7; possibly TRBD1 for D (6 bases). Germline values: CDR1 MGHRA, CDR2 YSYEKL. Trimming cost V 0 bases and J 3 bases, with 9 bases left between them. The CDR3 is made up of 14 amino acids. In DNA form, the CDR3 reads TGCGCCAGCAGCCAAGACCCAGGGGACTACGAGCAGTACTTC. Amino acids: CASSQDPGDYEQYF.

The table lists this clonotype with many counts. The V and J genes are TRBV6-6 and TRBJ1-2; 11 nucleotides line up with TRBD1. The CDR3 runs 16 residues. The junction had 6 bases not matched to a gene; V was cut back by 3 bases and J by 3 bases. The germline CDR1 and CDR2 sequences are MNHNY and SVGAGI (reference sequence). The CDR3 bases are TGTGCCAGCAGTTATGGGACAGGGGGTTTAGACTATGGCTACACCTTC. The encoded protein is CASSYGTGGLDYGYTF.

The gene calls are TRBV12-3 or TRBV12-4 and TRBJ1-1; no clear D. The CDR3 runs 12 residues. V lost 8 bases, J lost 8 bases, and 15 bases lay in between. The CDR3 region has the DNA TGTGCCAGCTACCTTTGGGCGGTCGAAGCTTTCTTT. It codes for CASYLWAVEAFF.